These T cell receptor beta chains were read from a single sample in a study of preoperative IRX-2 immunotherapy in early breast cancer. Generated by immunoSEQ multiplex PCR, the TCRdb table keeps only in-frame clones and is missing some. The repertoire consists of around 25,000 clones, with 70% to 90% occurring once and the leading ten covering approximately 26%. The sample was tumor tissue, taken after IRX-2 immunotherapy. The receptors stem from a human donor with breast cancer. Each CDR3 is given with its conserved first and last residue. D genes are given only for firm matches. Rows may omit the clone size; those that give it use once, few, many or a size class.

17 | . | TRBJ2-4 | . | TRBV28 | TGTGCCAGCAGTCCCCCCCTCGGTTTTGTGGGGGGAAACATTCAGTACTTC | CASSPPLGFVGGNIQYF
15 | few | TRBJ2-1 | TRBD2 | TRBV7-2 | TGTGCCAGCAGCCCCGGGACTAGCGGGGGAAGCGGGCAGTTCTTC | CASSPGTSGGSGQFF
15 | . | TRBJ1-4 | . | TRBV19 | TGTGCCAGTAGCCGATCCTTAACCGGTAATGAAAAACTGTTTTTT | CASSRSLTGNEKLFF
15 | . | TRBJ1-4 | TRBD1 | TRBV15 | TGTGCCACCAGCATAGAACCAGGGGGGGACGAAAAACTGTTTTTT | CATSIEPGGDEKLFF
15 | few | TRBJ1-1 | TRBD1 | TRBV4-1 | TGCGCCAGCAGCCAAGCCTACAGGGGGCGAACTGAAGCTTTCTTT | CASSQAYRGRTEAFF
11 | few | TRBJ1-2 | . | TRBV7-9 | TGTGCCAGCAGCAAAGGTCGCGGCTACACCTTC | CASSKGRGYTF
15 | . | TRBJ2-5 | TRBD2 | TRBV5-1 | TGCGCCAGCAGCTTGGTTAGCGGGGGGCAAGAGACCCAGTACTTC | CASSLVSGGQETQYF
16 | . | TRBJ2-3 | . | TRBV5-1 | TGCGCCAGCAGCTCCGGGGGTGGGGCGCTCACAGATACGCAGTATTTT | CASSSGGGALTDTQYF
14 | . | TRBJ1-1 | . | TRBV19 | TGTGCCAGTAGTATAGAGATCGCCAACACTGAAGCTTTCTTT | CASSIEIANTEAFF
11 | once | TRBJ2-5 | . | TRBV7-6 | TGTGCCAGTGGGTTCCAAGAGACCCAGTACTTC | CASGFQETQYF
15 | . | TRBJ1-2 | TRBD1 | TRBV6-1 | TGTGCCAGCAGTGAAGAGGGGGACAGAGGGGATGGCTACACCTTC | CASSEEGDRGDGYTF
15 | . | TRBJ1-3 | . | TRBV6-6 | TGTGCCAGCAGTTACTTGGCAGGTGATGGAAACACCATATATTTT | CASSYLAGDGNTIYF
14 | . | TRBJ2-2 | TRBD1 | TRBV5-1 | TGCGCCAGCAGCGACAGGGTAACCACCGGGGAGCTGTTTTTT | CASSDRVTTGELFF
11 | . | TRBJ1-2 | . | TRBV6-1 | TGTGCCAGCAGTGATAACTATGGCTACACCTTC | CASSDNYGYTF
15 | . | TRBJ2-1 | . | TRBV2 | TGTGCCAGCACTTTACTCACTAGTATCGGTGGTGAGCAGTTCTTC | CASTLLTSIGGEQFF
18 | . | TRBJ2-3 | TRBD2 | TRBV7-8 | TGTGCCAGCAGCATAACTAGCGGGAAACTGGGGCCCCCAGATACGCAGTATTTT | CASSITSGKLGPPDTQYF
14 | . | TRBJ1-5 | . | TRBV6-5 | TGTGCCAGCAGTTATGCTGGGAGCAATCAGCCCCAGCATTTT | CASSYAGSNQPQHF
15 | . | TRBJ2-1 | . | TRBV6-1 | TGTGCCAGCAGTCTCGGGACCGAAACCTACAATGAGCAGTTCTTC | CASSLGTETYNEQFF